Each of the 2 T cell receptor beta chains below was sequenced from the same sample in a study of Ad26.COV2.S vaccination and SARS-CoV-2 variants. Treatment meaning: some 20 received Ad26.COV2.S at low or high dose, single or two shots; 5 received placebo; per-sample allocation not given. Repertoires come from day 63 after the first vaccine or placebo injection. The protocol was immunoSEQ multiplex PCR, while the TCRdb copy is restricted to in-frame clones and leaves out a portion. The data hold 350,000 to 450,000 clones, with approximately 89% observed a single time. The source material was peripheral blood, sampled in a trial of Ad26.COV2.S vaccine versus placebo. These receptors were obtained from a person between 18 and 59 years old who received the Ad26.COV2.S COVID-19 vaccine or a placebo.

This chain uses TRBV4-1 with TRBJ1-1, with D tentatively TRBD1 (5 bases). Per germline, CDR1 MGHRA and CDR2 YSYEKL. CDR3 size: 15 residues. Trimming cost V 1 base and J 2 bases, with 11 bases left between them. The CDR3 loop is CASSQARVGNTEAFF. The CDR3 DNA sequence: TGCGCCAGCAGCCAAGCCAGGGTGGGAAACACTGAAGCTTTCTTT.

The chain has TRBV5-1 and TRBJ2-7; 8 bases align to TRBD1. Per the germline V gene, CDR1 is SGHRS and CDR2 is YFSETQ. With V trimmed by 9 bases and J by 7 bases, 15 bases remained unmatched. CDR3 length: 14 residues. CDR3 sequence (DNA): TGCGCCACCAGGGACCGGACAGGGTTTGAAGAGCAGTACTTC. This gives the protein CATRDRTGFEEQYF.